This TCR beta chain was sequenced for a study of molecular identifiers for immune sequencing clone quantification. Germline V lookup: CDR1 MGHRA, CDR2 YSYEKL. The CDR3 consists of 15 residues. It was with previously described methods and listed TCR primers that bulk TCR libraries were made. One entry per CDR3 protein, called by TCRdb with MiXCR from the PCR reads. The sample yields over 600,000 distinct CDR3 sequences, less than 20% seen once. Study results and limitations: Under 1% of molecules in naive cells, but over 98% of effector molecules, belonged to clones above 20 RNA copies. Single-cell amounts of spiked Jurkat TCR RNA were reportedly detectable among roughly 950,000 naive cells.

Remarks on this clonotype: The antigen remains undetermined. This may come from a read error, since a much larger clone is one base off.

What was sequenced was naive CD8+ T cells from blood, with Jurkat cell RNA spiked in. The subset was: FACS-sorted CD8+CD4-CCR7+CD45RA+ naive T cells. The clonotype comes from a human donor in good health. Some libraries in this study had Jurkat cell RNA spiked in. The chain couples TRBV4-1 to TRBJ1-5; D not resolved. CDR3 region: CASSQVTGDNQPRHF. CDR3 in DNA: TGCGCCAGCAGCCAGGTGACGGGTGACAATCAGCCCCGGCATTTT.